The sequence of this T cell receptor (beta chain) was determined in a study of T cell responses to AZD1222 COVID-19 vaccine (dated by TCRdb to the early 2020s). Some background on the complete study: AZD1222 recipients given second doses at about 4 weeks or at about 12 weeks were pooled, since spike-specific TCR depth and breadth were not found to differ between the two schedules. Enrollment into the trials was organized by age into subgroups of 18-55, 56-69 and 70-plus years, and those subgroups contained approximately 150, 30 and 60 TCR-sequenced participants, respectively. A total of around 240 trial participants underwent TCR sequencing, of whom some 200 had received two doses of AZD1222 and 26 had received two doses of the MenACWY control vaccine. Results the study describes overall, beyond this receptor: No day 14 peak-response samples were available, so repertoires were characterized only after the peak T cell response. Spike-specific TCR breadth and depth rose significantly after two AZD1222 doses compared with day 0 and with MenACWY recipients. The 56-69-year group was small, and its depth increase did not reach significance, likely because of low power. Only a handful of AZD1222 recipients were SARS-CoV-2 seropositive at baseline, limiting conclusions about previously exposed vaccinees. Participants were mostly white British and included more females than males, and it was suggested by the authors that clonal diversity may have been underestimated. Nearly half of unique spike-specific TCRs reportedly recognized epitopes outside regions mutated in the B.1.351 and B.1.1.7 variants. Vaccine-associated CD4 TCRs spanned the whole spike protein, with dominant responses in regions 160-218 and 743-854.

About this clone itself: No cognate antigen has been identified for it. Nothing much larger sits one base from this clone, and base qualities are not available.

What the time point label conveys for this sample: baseline before first vaccination. The vaccinee samples were drawn from two UK trials, COV001 and COV002, one of which was a single-blind randomized controlled phase 2/3 trial testing AZD1222 (ChAdOx1 nCoV-19) in healthy adults. For TCRbeta chain sequencing, PBMC samples were collected from trial participants at day 0 and at day 28 after the second dose. Germline trimming: 4 bases from V, 4 bases from J; junction bases outside gene matches: 6. CDR1 and CDR2, looked up from the germline V gene, are SGHTA and FQGNSA. The CDR3 numbers 14 residues from cysteine through phenylalanine. The only DNA kept is the CDR3, 42 bases in frame from the first base. The CDR3 regions of human TCRbeta chains were analyzed by immunosequencing. As for how the authors treated the data: TCRs in the repertoires were compared against a reference library of SARS-CoV-2-specific TCRs that had been generated with the MIRA antigen-specificity platform. Breadth was defined as the fraction of unique TCRs that were SARS-CoV-2-associated. Depth was defined as the fraction of total T cells that were SARS-CoV-2-associated. Using the MIRA data, every spike-specific TCR was mapped to the spike region that the TCR reacted to and assigned to either a CD4 or a CD8 class. Log10-transformed breadth and depth values were compared by one-way ANOVA with Sidak's multiple comparisons tests. Sourced from immuneACCESS, this table was stored by TCRdb with only in-frame sequences that have V and J called. A share of the clones is absent; for the studies checked, an unresolved V gene accounts for under half, and the remainder has no known explanation. V and J calls plus clone size are reproduced from that table; the DNA served to infer D and trimming. Present in this sample are roughly 49,000 clones, more than 60% of which were seen just once. Around 7% of the sample belongs to the ten largest clones.

The V and J genes are TRBV7-2 and TRBJ2-7; 8 central nucleotides agree with TRBD2. The clonotype originates from an adult in good health. This material consisted of peripheral blood, taken on day 0 of AZD1222 vaccination. The bases read TGTGCCAGCAGCTCCGTTAGCGGGACTTACGAGCAGTACTTC. Its protein is CASSSVSGTYEQYF.